This T cell receptor beta chain came from a study of shared clonotypes between healthy human individuals. Study results and caveats: How much donors shared clonotypes was expected to be affected by sequencing depth. It was observed that 5% to 6% of naive CD4 clonotypes were shared across several donors. Relative to their counterparts shared across all four donors, non-shared clonotypes exhibited diminished generation probabilities.

This was a deep-level run. The data were produced by immunoSEQ multiplex PCR, yet TCRdb's version contains in-frame clones alone and is incomplete. The repertoire holds 600,000 to 750,000 clones, with roughly 88% as singletons. V lost 0 bases and J 1 base, leaving 9 bases between the germline ends. Germline CDR1 MGHRA, CDR2 YSYEKL. This CDR3 comprises 15 residues. In regard to this clone: Its matching antigen is unknown.

The source of this sequence is a man in his late teens or twenties in good health. Some clones in this sample may be carry-over from other donors' samples. The V gene is TRBV4-1, the J gene TRBJ2-5; unclear D gene. The sequenced material came from memory CD8+ T cells from PBMCs. Subset meaning: CD45RO+ cells pooled with CCR7-negative TemRA cells. CDR3 DNA: TGCGCCAGCAGCCAAGACAGGCGCTTCCAAGAGACCCAGTACTTC. Protein product: CASSQDRRFQETQYF.